What follows describes a single T cell receptor beta chain. Antigen unknown. TCR beta CDR3 amplification used RNA transcripts. Second-round multiplex PCR came after a first-round RT-PCR that employed HTBI primers. TCRdb called the multiplex PCR reads again in MiXCR, with one record for every CDR3 protein. The sample has about 480,000 distinct CDR3 sequences, over 13% seen once. This CDR3 has 11 amino acids. Germline trimming cut 6 bases from V and 10 bases from J; bases unmatched to any gene: 5. CDR1 is MNHEY and CDR2 is SVGEGT in the germline V gene. The sample is drawn from a study of Graves' ophthalmopathy and Graves' hyperthyroidism. Whole-study findings and limits: For predicting ophthalmopathy progression, the model had 55% to 71% sensitivity and 72.22% specificity.

Ophthalmopathy donors were characterized by moderate-to-severe activity, CAS of at least 3, NOSPECS of at least 4, and duration under 3 months. The clonotype comes from a woman aged 25 to 39 with Graves' ophthalmopathy. The chain has TRBV6-2 or TRBV6-3 and TRBJ2-5; the match to TRBD1 covers 7 bases. Sequencing was done on a sample of blood. The DNA of the CDR3 is TGTGCCAGCAGCCACGGACAGGACCAGTACTTC. It translates to CASSHGQDQYF.